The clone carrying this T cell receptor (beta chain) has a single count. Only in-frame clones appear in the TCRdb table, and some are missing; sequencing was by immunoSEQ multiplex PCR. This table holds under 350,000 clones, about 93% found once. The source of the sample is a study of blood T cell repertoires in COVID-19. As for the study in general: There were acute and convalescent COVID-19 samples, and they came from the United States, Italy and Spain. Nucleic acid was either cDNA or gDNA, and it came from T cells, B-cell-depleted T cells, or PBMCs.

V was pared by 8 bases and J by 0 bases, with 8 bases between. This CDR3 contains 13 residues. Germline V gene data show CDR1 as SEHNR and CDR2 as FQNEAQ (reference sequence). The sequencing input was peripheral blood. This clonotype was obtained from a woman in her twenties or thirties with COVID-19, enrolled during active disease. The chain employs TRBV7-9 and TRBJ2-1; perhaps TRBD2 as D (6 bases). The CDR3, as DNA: TGTGCCAGCGGGCGGGACTCCTACAATGAGCAGTTCTTC. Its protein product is CASGRDSYNEQFF.